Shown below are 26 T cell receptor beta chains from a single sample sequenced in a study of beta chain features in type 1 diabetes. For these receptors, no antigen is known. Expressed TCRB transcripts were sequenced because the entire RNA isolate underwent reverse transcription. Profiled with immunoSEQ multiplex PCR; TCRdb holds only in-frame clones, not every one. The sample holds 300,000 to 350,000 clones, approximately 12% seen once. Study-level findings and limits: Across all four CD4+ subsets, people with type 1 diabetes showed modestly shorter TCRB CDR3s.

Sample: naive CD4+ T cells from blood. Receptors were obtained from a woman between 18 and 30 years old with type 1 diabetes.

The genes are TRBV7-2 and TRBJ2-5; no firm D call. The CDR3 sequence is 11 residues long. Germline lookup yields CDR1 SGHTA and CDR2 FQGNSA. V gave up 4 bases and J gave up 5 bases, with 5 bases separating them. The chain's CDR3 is CASSSLETQYF. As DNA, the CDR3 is TGTGCCAGCAGCTCCCTGGAGACCCAGTACTTC.

The CDR3 sequence: CASSPGGTAYYNEQFF. CDR3 bases: TGTGCCAGCAGCCCTGGGGGGACTGCATACTACAATGAGCAGTTCTTC. V and J are TRBV9 and TRBJ2-1, with D possibly TRBD2 on 6 matching bases. CDR1 is SGDLS and CDR2 is YYNGEE in the germline V gene. The CDR3 covers 16 residues. Trimming took 4 bases from V and 3 from J, leaving 17 bases between them.

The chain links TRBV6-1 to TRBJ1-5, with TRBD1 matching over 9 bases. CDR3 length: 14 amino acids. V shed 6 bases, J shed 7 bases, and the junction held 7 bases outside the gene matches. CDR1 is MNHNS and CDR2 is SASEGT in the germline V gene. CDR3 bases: TGTGCCAGCAGGGACAGGGGCGAAGGACAGCCCCAGCATTTT. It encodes CASRDRGEGQPQHF.

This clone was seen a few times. Here the CDR3 reads CSVATRMNTEAFF. CDR3 DNA: TGCAGCGTTGCGACAAGAATGAACACTGAAGCTTTCTTT. The J gene is TRBJ1-1, the V gene TRBV29-1, with D uncertain. The CDR3 has 13 residues. CDR1 and CDR2 from the germline V gene are SQVTM and ANQGSEA. V was clipped by 4 bases and J by 0 bases, with 9 bases between them.

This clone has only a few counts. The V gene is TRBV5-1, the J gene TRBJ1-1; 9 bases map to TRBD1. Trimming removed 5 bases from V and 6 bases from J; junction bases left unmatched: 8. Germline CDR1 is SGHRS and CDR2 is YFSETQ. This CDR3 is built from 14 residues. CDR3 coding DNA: TGCGCCAGCAGTCCGGGACAGGGAATCGCTGAAGCTTTCTTT. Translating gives CASSPGQGIAEAFF.

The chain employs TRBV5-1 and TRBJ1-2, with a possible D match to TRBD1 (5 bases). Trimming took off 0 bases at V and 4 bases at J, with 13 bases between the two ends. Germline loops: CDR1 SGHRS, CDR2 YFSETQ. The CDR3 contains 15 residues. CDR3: CASSLDGRASYGYTF. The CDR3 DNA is TGCGCCAGCAGCTTGGATGGCAGGGCTTCCTATGGCTACACCTTC.

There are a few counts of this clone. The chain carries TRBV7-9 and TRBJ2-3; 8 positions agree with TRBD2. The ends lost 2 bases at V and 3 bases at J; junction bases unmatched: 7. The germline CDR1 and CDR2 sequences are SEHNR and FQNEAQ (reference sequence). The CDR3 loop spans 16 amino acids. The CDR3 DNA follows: TGTGCCAGCAGCTTACTCCCGGGAGGGTTGACAGATACGCAGTATTTT. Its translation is CASSLLPGGLTDTQYF.

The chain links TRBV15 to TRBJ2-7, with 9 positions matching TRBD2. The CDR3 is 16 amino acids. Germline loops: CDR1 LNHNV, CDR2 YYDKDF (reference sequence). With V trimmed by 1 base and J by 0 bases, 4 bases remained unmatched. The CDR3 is CATSRVVSGSSYEQYF. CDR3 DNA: TGTGCCACCAGCAGAGTCGTTAGCGGGAGCTCCTACGAGCAGTACTTC.

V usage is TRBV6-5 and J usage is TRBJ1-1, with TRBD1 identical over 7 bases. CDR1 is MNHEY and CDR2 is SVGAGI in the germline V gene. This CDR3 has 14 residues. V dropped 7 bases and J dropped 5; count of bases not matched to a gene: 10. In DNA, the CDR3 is TGTGCCAGCACCTACTCAGGGGGTCGGACTGAAGCTTTCTTT. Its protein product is CASTYSGGRTEAFF.

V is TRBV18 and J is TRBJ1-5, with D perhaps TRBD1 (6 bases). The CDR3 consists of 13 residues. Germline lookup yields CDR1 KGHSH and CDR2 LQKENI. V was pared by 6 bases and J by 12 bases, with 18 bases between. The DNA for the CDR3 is TGTGCCAGCTCCCTGAACCCGGACAGCTACCAGCATTTT. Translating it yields CASSLNPDSYQHF.

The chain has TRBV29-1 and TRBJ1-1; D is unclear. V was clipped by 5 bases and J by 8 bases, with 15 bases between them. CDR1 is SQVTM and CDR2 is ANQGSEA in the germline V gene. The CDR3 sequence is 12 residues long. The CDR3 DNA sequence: TGCAGCGTTTCTACCGGATGGGCCGAAGCTTTCTTT. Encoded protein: CSVSTGWAEAFF.

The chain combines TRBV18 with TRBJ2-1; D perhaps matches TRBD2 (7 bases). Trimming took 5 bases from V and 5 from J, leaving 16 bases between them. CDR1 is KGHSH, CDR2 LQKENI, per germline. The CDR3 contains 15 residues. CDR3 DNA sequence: TGTGCCAGCTCAAGATGGGGGGGCCGAGACAATGAGCAGTTCTTC. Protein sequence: CASSRWGGRDNEQFF. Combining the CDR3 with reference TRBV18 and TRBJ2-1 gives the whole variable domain NAGVMQNPRHLVRRRGQEARLRCSPMKGHSHVYWYRQLPEEGLKFMVYLQKENIIDESGMPKERFSAEFPKEGPSILRIQQVVRGDSAAYFCASSRWGGRDNEQFFGPGTRLTVL.

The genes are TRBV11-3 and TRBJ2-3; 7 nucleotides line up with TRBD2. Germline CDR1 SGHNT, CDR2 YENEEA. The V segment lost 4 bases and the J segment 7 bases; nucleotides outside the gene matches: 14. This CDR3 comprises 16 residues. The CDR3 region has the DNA TGTGCCAGCAGCTCCCCTCGAGGGAGGGCCTCATATACGCAGTATTTT. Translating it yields CASSSPRGRASYTQYF.

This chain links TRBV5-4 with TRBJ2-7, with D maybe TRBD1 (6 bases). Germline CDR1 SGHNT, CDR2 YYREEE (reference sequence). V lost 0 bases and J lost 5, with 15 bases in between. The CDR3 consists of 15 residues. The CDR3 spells CASSLDPGTFDEQYV. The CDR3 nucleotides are TGTGCCAGCAGCTTGGATCCAGGGACATTCGACGAGCAGTACGTC.

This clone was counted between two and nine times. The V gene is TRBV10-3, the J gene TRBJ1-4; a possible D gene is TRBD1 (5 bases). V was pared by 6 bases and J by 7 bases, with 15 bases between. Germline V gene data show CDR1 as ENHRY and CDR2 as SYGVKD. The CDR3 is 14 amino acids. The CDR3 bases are TGTGCCATCAGCGCGGTGCAGGGTGGTGAAAAACTGTTTTTT. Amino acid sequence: CAISAVQGGEKLFF.

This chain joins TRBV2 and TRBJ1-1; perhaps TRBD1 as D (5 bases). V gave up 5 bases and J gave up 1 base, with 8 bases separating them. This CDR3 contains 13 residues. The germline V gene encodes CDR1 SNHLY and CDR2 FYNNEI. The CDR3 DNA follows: TGTGCCAGCAGTATGCAGGGGAACACTGAAGCTTTCTTT. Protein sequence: CASSMQGNTEAFF.

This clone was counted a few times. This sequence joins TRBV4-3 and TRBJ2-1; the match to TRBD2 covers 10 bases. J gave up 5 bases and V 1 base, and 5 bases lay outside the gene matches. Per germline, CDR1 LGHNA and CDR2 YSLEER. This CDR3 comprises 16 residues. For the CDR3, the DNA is TGCGCCAGCAGCCAAGTTATAGCGGGAGGACACAATGAGCAGTTCTTC. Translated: CASSQVIAGGHNEQFF.

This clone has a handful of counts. CDR3 region: CASSLRRTPVNTEAFF. As DNA, the CDR3 is TGTGCCAGCAGCCTAAGGAGGACTCCGGTGAACACTGAAGCTTTCTTT. The gene calls are TRBV11-2 and TRBJ1-1; D gene unclear. This CDR3 comprises 16 residues. CDR1 and CDR2 (germline): SGHAT, FQNNGV. The V end lost 5 bases, the J end lost 0 bases, and 16 bases lay between the germline ends.

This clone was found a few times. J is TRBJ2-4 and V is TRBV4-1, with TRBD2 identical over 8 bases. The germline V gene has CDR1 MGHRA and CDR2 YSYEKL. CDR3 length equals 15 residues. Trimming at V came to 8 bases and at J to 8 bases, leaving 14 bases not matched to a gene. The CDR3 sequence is CASSTAGTRWDIQYF. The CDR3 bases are TGCGCCAGCTCAACAGCCGGGACTAGATGGGACATTCAGTACTTC.

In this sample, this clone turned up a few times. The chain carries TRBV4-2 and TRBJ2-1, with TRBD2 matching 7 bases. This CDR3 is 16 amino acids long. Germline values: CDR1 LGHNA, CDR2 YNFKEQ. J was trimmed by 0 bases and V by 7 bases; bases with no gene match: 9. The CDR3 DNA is TGTGCCAGCACCTCTGCTGGGGGGGGCTCCTACAATGAGCAGTTCTTC. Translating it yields CASTSAGGGSYNEQFF.

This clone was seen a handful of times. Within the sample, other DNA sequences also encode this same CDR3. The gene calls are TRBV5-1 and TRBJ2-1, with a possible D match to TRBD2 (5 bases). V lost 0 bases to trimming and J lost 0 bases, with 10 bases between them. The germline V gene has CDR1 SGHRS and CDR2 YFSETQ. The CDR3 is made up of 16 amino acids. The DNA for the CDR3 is TGCGCCAGCAGCTTGGGTCCGGGGTCCTCCTACAATGAGCAGTTCTTC. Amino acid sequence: CASSLGPGSSYNEQFF.

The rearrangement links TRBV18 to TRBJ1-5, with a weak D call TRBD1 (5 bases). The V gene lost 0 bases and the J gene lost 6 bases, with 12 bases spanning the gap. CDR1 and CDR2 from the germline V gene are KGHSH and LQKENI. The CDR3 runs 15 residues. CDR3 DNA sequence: TGTGCCAGCTCACCACCATTAGGGGAGGGTCAGCCCCAGCATTTT. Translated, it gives CASSPPLGEGQPQHF.

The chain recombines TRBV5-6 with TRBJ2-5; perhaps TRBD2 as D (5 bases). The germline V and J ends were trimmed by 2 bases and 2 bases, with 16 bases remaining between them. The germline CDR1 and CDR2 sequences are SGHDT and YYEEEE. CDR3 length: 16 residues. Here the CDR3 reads CASSFLGRGIQETQYF. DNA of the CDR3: TGTGCCAGCAGCTTCTTAGGTCGGGGTATTCAAGAGACCCAGTACTTC.

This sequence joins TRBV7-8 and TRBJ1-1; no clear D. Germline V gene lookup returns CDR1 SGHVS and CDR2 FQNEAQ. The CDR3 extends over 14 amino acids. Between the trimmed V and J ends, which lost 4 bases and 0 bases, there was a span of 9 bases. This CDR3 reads CASSYQSMNTEAFF. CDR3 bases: TGTGCCAGCAGCTACCAGTCAATGAACACTGAAGCTTTCTTT.

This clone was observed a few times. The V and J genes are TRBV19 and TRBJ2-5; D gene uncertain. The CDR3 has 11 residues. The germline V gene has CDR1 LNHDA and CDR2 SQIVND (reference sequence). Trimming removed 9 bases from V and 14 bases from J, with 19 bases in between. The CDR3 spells CASQSGSDVYF. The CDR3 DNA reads TGTGCCAGCCAATCCGGGTCAGACGTTTACTTC.

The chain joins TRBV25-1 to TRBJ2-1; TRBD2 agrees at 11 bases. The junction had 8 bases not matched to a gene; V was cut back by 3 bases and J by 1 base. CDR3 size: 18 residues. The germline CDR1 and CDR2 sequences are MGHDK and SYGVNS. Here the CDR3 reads CASSDDPTSGTSYNEQFF. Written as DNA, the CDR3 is TGTGCCAGCAGTGACGATCCGACTAGCGGGACGTCCTACAATGAGCAGTTCTTC.